Below are 8 T cell receptor beta chains sequenced from a single sample in a study of cytomegalovirus exposure and HLA in healthy donors. The primer mix had 60 Vbeta and 13 Jbeta primers. This table comes from immunoSEQ multiplex PCR, and its TCRdb copy is limited to in-frame clones, with some not included. The sample includes 90,000 to 110,000 clones, 75% to 85% of them seen just once. Sequenced sample: PBMCs. Receptor source: a young man in good health and CMV-seronegative.

The DNA of the CDR3 is TGTGCCTGGAGCGTTTTAGGACAAAATTCACCCCTCCACTTT. Its translation: CAWSVLGQNSPLHF. The rearrangement links TRBV30 to TRBJ1-6, with D possibly being TRBD1 (5 bases). The V and J ends lost 3 bases and 7 bases respectively, with 13 bases between them. The germline CDR1 and CDR2 sequences are GTSNPN and SVGIG (reference sequence). The length of the CDR3 is 14 residues.

CDR3 bases: TGTGCCTGGAGGGGGGACAGGGAGGGTACGCAGTATTTT. This sequence encodes CAWRGDREGTQYF. V usage is TRBV30 and J usage is TRBJ2-3; 9 nucleotides match TRBD1. From germline, CDR1 is GTSNPN and CDR2 SVGIG (reference sequence). The CDR3 loop spans 13 amino acids. V lost 3 bases, J lost 8 bases, and 6 bases stayed unmatched.

The rearrangement joins TRBV30 to TRBJ1-3; possible D gene TRBD1, 6 bases. This CDR3 has 15 amino acids. Trimming took 1 base from V and 3 from J, leaving 13 bases between them. In germline, CDR1 is GTSNPN, CDR2 SVGIG (reference sequence). The CDR3 DNA follows: TGTGCCTGGAGTGGTCCAGGGGCTGGTGGAAACACCATATATTTT. Its protein product is CAWSGPGAGGNTIYF. Looking up the rest from reference TRBV30 and TRBJ1-3 gives the full variable domain: SQTIHQWPATLVQPVGSPLSLECTVEGTSNPNLYWYRQAAGRGLQLLFYSVGIGQISSEVPQNLSASRPQDRQFILSSKKLLLSDSGFYLCAWSGPGAGGNTIYFGEGSWLTVV.

The chain carries TRBV7-7 and TRBJ2-3; D unclear. CDR3 length: 13 residues. V lost 2 bases and J 5 bases, leaving 8 bases between the germline ends. The germline V gene has CDR1 SSHAT and CDR2 FNYEAQ (reference sequence). Written as DNA, the CDR3 is TGTGCCAGCAGCTTAAGAGAGGTAGATACGCAGTATTTT. It translates to CASSLREVDTQYF.

The V and J genes are TRBV27 and TRBJ2-3; 11 bases are a match to TRBD2. Germline V CDR1 and CDR2: MNHEY, SMNVEV (reference sequence). CDR3 size: 17 residues. J lost 3 bases, V lost 5 bases, and 10 bases had no gene match. Here the CDR3 reads CASSILSGGARTDTQYF. In DNA form, the CDR3 reads TGTGCCAGCAGTATACTTAGCGGGGGGGCCAGGACAGATACGCAGTATTTT.

This sequence joins TRBV4-1 and TRBJ1-6; 7 bases fit TRBD1. After removal of 4 bases from V and 9 bases from J, the junction contained 12 bases not matched to a gene. The germline gives CDR1 MGHRA, CDR2 YSYEKL. The CDR3 extends over 16 amino acids. The CDR3 loop reads CASSLRYRDSASPLHF. The CDR3 coding sequence is TGCGCCAGCAGCCTTCGCTACCGGGACAGCGCTTCACCCCTCCACTTT.

The chain uses TRBV11-2 and TRBJ1-2, with unresolved D. Germline V CDR1 and CDR2: SGHAT, FQNNGV. V was cut by 7 bases and J by 0 bases, with 9 bases left in between. This CDR3 has 13 amino acids. The CDR3 spells CASTGPPNYGYTF. CDR3 in DNA: TGTGCCAGCACAGGTCCCCCTAACTATGGCTACACCTTC.

The CDR3 here is CASSQFFGAQGKLFF. CDR3 bases: TGCGCCAGCAGCCAATTTTTTGGGGCCCAGGGAAAACTGTTTTTT. The rearrangement links TRBV4-1 to TRBJ1-4; maybe TRBD1 (5 bases). The CDR3 runs 15 residues. V was clipped by 2 bases and J by 10 bases, with 17 bases between them. Germline V CDR1 and CDR2: MGHRA, YSYEKL.